This T cell receptor (beta chain) was sequenced for a study of cytomegalovirus exposure and HLA in healthy donors. The germline gives CDR1 MNHNS, CDR2 SASEGT. Trimming at V came to 4 bases and at J to 1 base, leaving 8 bases not matched to a gene. CDR3 length equals 16 residues. 13 Jbeta primers and 60 Vbeta primers were used for the PCR. Clones were sequenced by immunoSEQ multiplex PCR, and TCRdb holds only the in-frame ones, with some missing. The table shows approximately 130,000 clones, with 70% to 85% occurring only once. V usage is TRBV6-1 and J usage is TRBJ2-3, with 7 bases that match TRBD2. This clonotype originated in a boy younger than 18 in good health and CMV-seronegative. The sequenced material came from PBMCs. The CDR3: CASSAPLSGGTDTQYF. The CDR3 nucleotides read TGTGCCAGCAGTGCACCTCTCAGCGGGGGCACAGATACGCAGTATTTT.